The present TCR beta chain was sequenced within a study of T cell responses to AZD1222 COVID-19 vaccine. TCRdb keeps only in-frame clones here, not all; method: immunoSEQ multiplex PCR. The repertoire holds about 150,000 clones, with about nine tenths as singletons. CDR3 length: 19 amino acids. With 1 base clipped from V and 2 bases from J, the junction kept 14 bases outside the gene matches. Germline CDR1 and CDR2: SGHAT and FQNNGV. This clone was seen just once. The receptor was derived from an adult who received the AZD1222 COVID-19 vaccine. The gene calls are TRBV11-2 and TRBJ2-7; 10 bases agree with TRBD2. Sequencing was performed on peripheral blood, taken 28 days after the second AZD1222 dose. Here the CDR3 reads CASSLVGGGAGGSTYEQYF. The CDR3 nucleotides read TGTGCCAGCAGCTTAGTCGGCGGGGGAGCGGGAGGGAGTACCTACGAGCAGTACTTC.